The sequence of this T cell receptor (beta chain) was determined in a study of pediatric ulcerative colitis (dated by TCRdb to 2018 to 2020). Regarding the research as a whole: Fewer than 10 ulcerative colitis patients had pancolitis and two had left-sided colitis, with histology consistent with ulcerative colitis in all. From eight or nine newly diagnosed, treatment-naive pediatric ulcerative colitis patients and four non-IBD control children, paired blood and rectal samples were collected. By Pediatric Ulcerative Colitis Activity Index, two patients had mild disease, several had moderate disease and three had acute severe colitis.

This clone was detected a few times. Its binding antigen is unknown. No qualities accompany the bases; no much larger clone lies one base away. The germline V gene supplies CDR1 MDHEN and CDR2 SYDVKM. V trim: 2 bases; J trim: 10 bases; unmatched bases: 6. From cysteine to phenylalanine, the CDR3 is 14 amino acids long. Only the CDR3 DNA is retained, 42 bases long and in frame from the first base. Through the immunoSEQ TRB Survey service, multiplex V and J primers were used to amplify rearranged CDR3 beta regions from genomic DNA. Survey-level sequencing depth of up to 500,000 reads per sample was used to keep depth equal across samples. Libraries were purified and pooled, and sequencing was performed on Illumina technology. From the authors' description of their analysis: immunoSEQ online tools were used for productive clonality, sample overlap, pairwise scatters, CDR3 beta length, V/D/J gene usage and productiveness. Calculated diversity was defined as the number of unique rearrangements divided by total templates, multiplied by 100, and Shannon and Simpson indices were computed as well. Principal component analysis was performed on Z-score normalized data with the R prcomp function and the ggbiplot package. Morisita's index was used to measure clonal overlap between blood and rectum within each subject. The table was pulled from immuneACCESS by TCRdb, which kept in-frame rearrangements only. Such tables lose some clones; where checked, under half of the loss comes from unresolved V genes, and the rest has no known cause. D and trimming come from the DNA, and the V and J calls and clone size come from that table. The sample table lists approximately 37,000 clones, roughly four fifths of them with a count of one. The ten biggest clones cover around 9.1% of the sample.

During colonoscopy, one to two pinch biopsies were obtained from the rectum for research. Before the diagnostic colonoscopy, none of the ulcerative colitis patients had been given immunosuppressive medication. Before DNA isolation, rectal biopsies were subjected to proteinase K digestion. The Wizard kit (Promega) was used to extract genomic DNA from both blood and intestinal samples. What the authors observed across the whole study: A couple of rectal CDR3 clonotypes were detected in all ulcerative colitis patients and were not detected in any of the controls. Clonal overlap between a subject's own blood and rectum was significantly greater in ulcerative colitis patients than in controls, which suggests more T cell trafficking to inflamed tissue. Blood-derived T cells may have been included in rectal pinch biopsies, especially in patients with overt colitis. For technical reasons, the blood samples of a couple of patients yielded substantially fewer templates, so those samples were excluded from the blood-rectal overlap analysis. Features of the rectal repertoire distinguished controls, mild-moderate colitis patients and acute severe colitis patients, and in acute severe colitis rectal diversity was lower because of clonal expansions. The healthy control group was small, consisting of only a handful of individuals. Repertoires were derived from total lymphocyte DNA, so rare subsets such as regulatory T cells may have patterns not reflected.

The chain is encoded by TRBV28 joined to TRBJ2-5, and TRBD1 aligns with 11 junction nucleotides. Sequencing used gut tissue. The sequence was collected from a boy aged 5-17 years with severe ulcerative colitis. The CDR3 region reads CASSLRTGGPDQYF. At the DNA level, the sequence is TGTGCCAGCAGTTTAAGGACAGGGGGCCCCGACCAGTACTTC.